The 30 T cell receptor beta chains listed next were all sequenced from one sample in a study of OX40 agonist ivuxolimab in advanced cancers. Libraries were prepared by immunoSEQ multiplex PCR; TCRdb keeps only in-frame clonotypes and omits some of them. The table shows 50,000 to 80,000 clones, with 70% to 90% occurring only once. The starting material was CD4+ or CD8+ T cells sorted from blood, obtained in a trial of the OX40 agonist ivuxolimab. The receptor set was obtained from an adult with an advanced solid tumor such as melanoma, head and neck, liver or kidney cancer.

The chain has TRBV20-1 and TRBJ1-5; D may be TRBD1 (6 bases). V was cut by 5 bases and J by 5 bases, with 7 bases left in between. The CDR3 is 11 residues long. Germline assignment: CDR1 DFQATT and CDR2 SNEGSKA (reference sequence). CDR3 amino acids: CSASGDQPQHF. The DNA of the CDR3 is TGCAGTGCTTCAGGGGATCAGCCCCAGCATTTT.

This rearrangement joins TRBV9 to TRBJ2-3; no firm D call. The CDR3 has 13 amino acids. Trimming took off 0 bases at V and 0 bases at J, with 2 bases between the two ends. Germline V lookup: CDR1 SGDLS, CDR2 YYNGEE. Here the CDR3 DNA reads TGTGCCAGCAGCGTAGGGAGCACAGATACGCAGTATTTT. Translating it yields CASSVGSTDTQYF.

This chain connects TRBV15 to TRBJ2-1, with 8 bases that match TRBD2. Trimming at V came to 2 bases and at J to 8 bases, leaving 14 bases not matched to a gene. The CDR3 is 17 amino acids. Germline CDR1 LNHNV, CDR2 YYDKDF (reference sequence). In DNA, the CDR3 is TGTGCCACCAGCAGACCCCCGGGAGGGGGTACAGGCGATGAGCAGTTCTTC. Translated, it gives CATSRPPGGGTGDEQFF.

This rearrangement joins TRBV6-1 to TRBJ1-4; D possibly corresponds to TRBD1 (6 bases). Trimming shortened V by 4 bases and J by 0 bases, and 18 bases separated the two germline ends. The V gene's germline CDR1 is MNHNS and CDR2 SASEGT. This CDR3 region has 18 residues. CDR3: CASSAPRGQHATNEKLFF. The DNA for the CDR3 is TGTGCCAGCAGTGCACCCCGGGGGCAACATGCAACTAATGAAAAACTGTTTTTT.

The chain combines TRBV12-5 with TRBJ1-1, with D tentatively TRBD1 (5 bases). Germline lookup yields CDR1 LGHNT and CDR2 FRNRAP. Trimming took 4 bases from V and 5 from J, leaving 11 bases between them. The CDR3 is made up of 13 amino acids. This CDR3 reads CASGSDGGTEAFF. The DNA of the CDR3 is TGTGCTAGTGGTTCGGACGGGGGTACTGAAGCTTTCTTT.

The rearrangement joins TRBV5-4 to TRBJ2-5; a possible D gene is TRBD1 (6 bases). With 4 bases removed from V and 1 base from J, the gap between germline ends came to 8 bases. The CDR3 spans 13 residues. CDR1 is SGHNT and CDR2 is YYREEE in the germline V gene (reference sequence). CDR3 nucleotide sequence: TGTGCCAGCAGCGGACAGCCCCAAGAGACCCAGTACTTC. Translation gives CASSGQPQETQYF.

The chain has TRBV5-1 and TRBJ1-2; 7 nucleotides match TRBD1. Trimming took 7 bases from V and 8 from J; bases not matched to a gene: 11. The CDR3 consists of 13 residues. Looked up from germline, CDR1 is SGHRS and CDR2 is YFSETQ. DNA for the CDR3: TGCGCCAGCTCGAAAGAGGGGGCGCAAGGCTACACCTTC. Translated: CASSKEGAQGYTF.

The chain is built from TRBV29-1 and TRBJ1-2; D unresolved. This CDR3 comprises 14 residues. Per germline, CDR1 SQVTM and CDR2 ANQGSEA. The ends were cut back, 0 bases at V and 8 bases at J, with 16 bases in the middle. CDR3 in amino acids: CSVEDLMAQAGYTF. The CDR3 DNA reads TGCAGCGTTGAAGATCTTATGGCCCAGGCCGGCTACACCTTC.

The J gene is TRBJ1-1, the V gene TRBV19; 8 bases fit TRBD1. Germline trimming cut 4 bases from V and 5 bases from J; bases unmatched to any gene: 3. Germline-derived CDR1 and CDR2 are LNHDA and SQIVND (reference sequence). CDR3 length: 13 amino acids. The CDR3 loop reads CASSTGGRTEAFF. CDR3 in DNA: TGTGCCAGTAGTACAGGGGGCCGGACTGAAGCTTTCTTT.

The J gene is TRBJ2-2, the V gene TRBV5-1, with TRBD2 matching 7 bases. The ends lost 4 bases at V and 7 bases at J; junction bases unmatched: 7. The length of the CDR3 is 14 residues. The germline V gene has CDR1 SGHRS and CDR2 YFSETQ. The CDR3 DNA is TGCGCCAGCAGCCCCACTAGCGTAAACGGGGAGCTGTTTTTT. Translation: CASSPTSVNGELFF.

This chain links TRBV11-2 with TRBJ2-7, with 8 bases lining up with TRBD1. This CDR3 is built from 19 residues. Germline V gene sequence: CDR1 SGHAT, CDR2 FQNNGV. Losses at the gene ends were 4 bases for V and 0 bases for J; bases not matched to a gene: 17. CDR3 coding DNA: TGTGCCAGCAGCTCAAGAAACCGGGACAGGTCTTTTAGCTCCTACGAGCAGTACTTC. It translates to CASSSRNRDRSFSSYEQYF. The complete variable domain, with remaining parts taken from reference TRBV11-2 and TRBJ2-7, reads EAGVAQSPRYKIIEKRQSVAFWCNPISGHATLYWYQQILGQGPKLLIQFQNNGVVDDSQLPKDRFSAERLKGVDSTLKIQPAKLEDSAVYLCASSSRNRDRSFSSYEQYFGPGTRLTVT.

In DNA, the CDR3 is TGTGCCAGCAGCTTGAAGAAACAGGGGGCGAACACTGAAGCTTTCTTT. Translation gives CASSLKKQGANTEAFF. The V gene is TRBV5-6, the J gene TRBJ1-1; 9 bases fit TRBD1. Germline V gene lookup returns CDR1 SGHDT and CDR2 YYEEEE. CDR3 length equals 16 residues. J lost 1 base, V lost 1 base, and 5 bases had no gene match.

This sequence joins TRBV6-5 and TRBJ2-6; 7 bases agree with TRBD1. This CDR3 has 14 residues. The germline gives CDR1 MNHEY, CDR2 SVGAGI. The CDR3 reads CMGDSNSGANVLTF. Written as DNA, the CDR3 is TGTATGGGGGACAGCAATTCTGGGGCCAACGTCCTGACTTTC.

V usage is TRBV6-1 and J usage is TRBJ2-1; no reliable D call. V lost 4 bases, J lost 9 bases, and 7 bases lay in between. CDR1 is MNHNS, CDR2 SASEGT, per germline. This CDR3 is built from 11 residues. CDR3 DNA sequence: TGTGCCAGCAGTGTCATCCGTGAGCAGTTCTTC. Protein: CASSVIREQFF.

This clone is a singleton in its sample. The chain is built from TRBV5-1 and TRBJ1-1, with 8 bases matching TRBD1. J gave up 7 bases and V 5 bases, and 7 bases lay outside the gene matches. Germline values: CDR1 SGHRS, CDR2 YFSETQ. This CDR3 region has 13 residues. For the CDR3, the DNA is TGCGCCAGCAGGTGGCAGGGGGCCGGTGAAGCTTTCTTT. Protein: CASRWQGAGEAFF.

In its sample, this clone was seen a few times. The CDR3 nucleotides read TGTGCCAGCAGGGGGCTTGACAGGGGGAACACTGAAGCTTTCTTT. Translated, it gives CASRGLDRGNTEAFF. The J gene is TRBJ1-1, the V gene TRBV2; 8 nucleotides agree with TRBD1. Germline V gene data show CDR1 as SNHLY and CDR2 as FYNNEI. J was trimmed by 1 base and V by 6 bases; bases with no gene match: 7. The length of the CDR3 is 15 residues.

The chain joins TRBV5-1 to TRBJ2-7, with 14 nucleotides matching TRBD2. From germline, CDR1 is SGHRS and CDR2 YFSETQ. V was clipped by 3 bases and J by 6 bases; unmatched bases: 2. This CDR3 has 14 residues. The CDR3, as DNA: TGCGCCAGCAGCTGGGGGACTAGCGGGGGCGAGCAGTACTTC. Amino acid sequence: CASSWGTSGGEQYF.

The V gene is TRBV4-2, the J gene TRBJ1-1; TRBD1 aligns across 7 bases. J was trimmed by 1 base and V by 2 bases; bases with no gene match: 4. Germline CDR1 is LGHNA and CDR2 is YNFKEQ. The CDR3 runs 15 residues. The CDR3 region has the DNA TGTGCCAGCAGCCAAACCGACAGGGCGAACACTGAAGCTTTCTTT. The encoded protein is CASSQTDRANTEAFF.

The chain's CDR3 is CASTTRDRGSYEQYF. The CDR3 coding sequence is TGTGCCAGCACCACTCGGGACAGGGGGTCCTACGAGCAGTACTTC. The chain employs TRBV28 and TRBJ2-7; 11 bases fit TRBD1. CDR1 and CDR2 from the germline V gene are MDHEN and SYDVKM. Trimming took 7 bases from V and 1 from J; bases not matched to a gene: 6. The CDR3 loop spans 15 amino acids.

This chain joins TRBV18 and TRBJ1-3; D call uncertain. This CDR3 has 16 amino acids. Germline assignment: CDR1 KGHSH and CDR2 LQKENI. The V end was cut by 3 bases, the J end by 0 bases, with 12 bases between. The CDR3: CASSPYFGVSGNTIYF. For the CDR3, the DNA is TGTGCCAGCTCACCCTATTTTGGAGTCTCTGGAAACACCATATATTTT. Supplemented by reference TRBV18 and TRBJ1-3, the full variable domain reads NAGVMQNPRHLVRRRGQEARLRCSPMKGHSHVYWYRQLPEEGLKFMVYLQKENIIDESGMPKERFSAEFPKEGPSILRIQQVVRGDSAAYFCASSPYFGVSGNTIYFGEGSWLTVV.

The genes are TRBV5-1 and TRBJ2-3; 8 bases agree with TRBD2. The CDR3 is made up of 17 amino acids. Germline CDR1 and CDR2: SGHRS and YFSETQ. V lost 4 bases and J lost 7; bases outside the gene matches: 17. CDR3 sequence (DNA): TGCGCCAGCAGCGTTGTAGCCGGGGGGGCCGTGTCGAATACGCAGTATTTT. Translation gives CASSVVAGGAVSNTQYF.

The rearrangement links TRBV2 to TRBJ2-5; 7 bases match TRBD1. The CDR3 totals 14 residues. After removal of 5 bases from V and 5 bases from J, the junction contained 8 bases not matched to a gene. From germline, CDR1 is SNHLY and CDR2 FYNNEI. The CDR3 protein is CASSTDRLGETQYF. The CDR3 DNA reads TGTGCCAGCAGTACGGACAGGTTGGGGGAGACCCAGTACTTC.

This clone is a singleton in its sample. V gene TRBV2 combines with J gene TRBJ2-3; D gene unclear. Trimming pared 1 base from V and 2 bases from J, leaving 10 bases between. Germline V gives CDR1 SNHLY, CDR2 FYNNEI. CDR3 length: 15 amino acids. The chain's CDR3 is CASSEELQTTDTQYF. The CDR3 DNA reads TGTGCCAGCAGTGAAGAGTTGCAGACCACAGATACGCAGTATTTT.

This chain connects TRBV7-9 to TRBJ2-3; 8 bases line up with TRBD1. Germline CDR1 SEHNR, CDR2 FQNEAQ (reference sequence). There are 15 residues in the CDR3. With 5 bases clipped from V and 5 bases from J, the junction kept 9 bases outside the gene matches. The chain's CDR3 is CASSPGAGGKDTQYF. The CDR3 DNA reads as TGTGCCAGCAGCCCTGGGGCAGGGGGCAAAGATACGCAGTATTTT. The full variable domain, rest sourced from reference TRBV7-9 and TRBJ2-3, is DTGVSQNPRHKITKRGQNVTFRCDPISEHNRLYWYRQTLGQGPEFLTYFQNEAQLEKSRLLSDRFSAERPKGSFSTLEIQRTEQGDSAMYLCASSPGAGGKDTQYFGPGTRLTVL.

The chain recombines TRBV7-9 with TRBJ1-4; the D is unclear. Germline V lookup: CDR1 SEHNR, CDR2 FQNEAQ (reference sequence). Trimming pared 1 base from V and 10 bases from J, leaving 10 bases between. The CDR3 covers 13 residues. The CDR3: CASSLDAIGKLFF. CDR3 bases: TGTGCCAGCAGCTTAGATGCGATCGGAAAACTGTTTTTT.

The V gene is TRBV10-3, the J gene TRBJ2-7; 7 bases agree with TRBD1. The germline V gene has CDR1 ENHRY and CDR2 SYGVKD. The CDR3 consists of 13 residues. V lost 4 bases, J lost 2 bases, and 2 bases stayed unmatched. The chain's CDR3 is CAISAGTAYEQYF. CDR3 coding DNA: TGTGCCATCAGTGCAGGGACAGCCTACGAGCAGTACTTC.

This rearrangement joins TRBV11-2 to TRBJ1-2; no definite D call. The germline V gene has CDR1 SGHAT and CDR2 FQNNGV. The ends were cut back, 4 bases at V and 4 bases at J, with 10 bases in the middle. The CDR3 sequence is 13 residues long. This CDR3 is CASSWTRVYGYTF. DNA of the CDR3: TGTGCCAGCAGCTGGACTCGAGTCTATGGCTACACCTTC.

The V call is TRBV7-2, the J call TRBJ1-2; weak D call: TRBD1 (5 bases). Germline V CDR1 and CDR2: SGHTA, FQGNSA. V lost 3 bases to trimming and J lost 1 base, with 12 bases between them. CDR3 length equals 15 residues. The CDR3 nucleotides read TGTGCCAGCAGCTTGGACTCGGGGGGTAACTATGGCTACACCTTC. Translated: CASSLDSGGNYGYTF. The full variable domain, completed using reference TRBV7-2 and TRBJ1-2, is GAGVSQSPSNKVTEKGKDVELRCDPISGHTALYWYRQSLGQGLEFLIYFQGNSAPDKSGLPSDRFSAERTGGSVSTLTIQRTQQEDSAVYLCASSLDSGGNYGYTFGSGTRLTVV.

This clone was seen a handful of times. V is TRBV11-3 and J is TRBJ2-5; D unclear. The ends were cut back, 4 bases at V and 7 bases at J, with 13 bases in the middle. CDR1 SGHNT and CDR2 YENEEA come from the germline V gene. This CDR3 has 13 amino acids. The CDR3 is CASSYDGAGTQYF. DNA of the CDR3: TGTGCCAGCAGCTACGACGGTGCCGGGACCCAGTACTTC.

The chain carries TRBV7-3 and TRBJ2-3; TRBD1 is a possible D gene (5 bases). The CDR3 totals 16 residues. CDR1 and CDR2 from the germline V gene are SGHTA and FQGTGA. Trimming cost V 4 bases and J 4 bases, with 18 bases left between them. The CDR3 reads CASSSIAKGPADTQYF. The CDR3 coding sequence is TGTGCCAGCAGCTCCATCGCCAAGGGGCCGGCAGATACGCAGTATTTT. Filled out from reference TRBV7-3 and TRBJ2-3, the complete variable domain reads GAGVSQTPSNKVTEKGKYVELRCDPISGHTALYWYRQSLGQGPEFLIYFQGTGAADDSGLPNDRFFAVRPEGSVSTLKIQRTERGDSAVYLCASSSIAKGPADTQYFGPGTRLTVL.